The 19 T cell receptor beta chains below were found in one sample sequenced in a study of T-cell reconstitution after alpha-beta-depleted transplantation in children. Unique molecular identifiers were used to barcode this TCRbeta library. TCRdb itself ran the PCR reads through MiXCR, one entry per CDR3 protein. The table lists 450,000 to 600,000 distinct CDR3 sequences, approximately 12% of them singletons. The source material was PBMCs, mostly from graft donor cells, sampled 360 days after TCRalphabeta/CD19-depleted stem cell transplant. All receptors derive from a male patient younger than 18 who had a stem cell transplant for acute myeloid leukemia, so the T cells may come from the graft donor.

The chain couples TRBV29-1 to TRBJ2-3; D not resolved. From germline, CDR1 is SQVTM and CDR2 ANQGSEA. This CDR3 has 13 residues. V lost 4 bases, J lost 2 bases, and 10 bases lay in between. CDR3 residues: CSVGHRNTDTQYF. The CDR3 DNA reads as TGCAGCGTTGGTCATAGGAACACAGATACGCAGTATTTT.

This clonotype has just a few counts. The rearrangement uses TRBV18 and TRBJ2-7, with 15 bases fitting TRBD2. V was pared by 6 bases and J by 0 bases, with 9 bases of the junction left unmatched. CDR1 is KGHSH, CDR2 LQKENI, per germline. The CDR3 has 18 residues. The CDR3 coding sequence is TGTGCCAGCTCTACATCTGGGACTAGCGGGAGGATCTCCTACGAGCAGTACTTC. Translating gives CASSTSGTSGRISYEQYF. Looking up the rest from reference TRBV18 and TRBJ2-7 gives the full variable domain: NAGVMQNPRHLVRRRGQEARLRCSPMKGHSHVYWYRQLPEEGLKFMVYLQKENIIDESGMPKERFSAEFPKEGPSILRIQQVVRGDSAAYFCASSTSGTSGRISYEQYFGPGTRLTVT.

In its sample, this clonotype was seen many times. V and J are TRBV4-3 and TRBJ1-1; 7 bases match TRBD1. The CDR3 length is 12 residues. J was trimmed by 6 bases and V by 6 bases; bases with no gene match: 4. Germline V gene data show CDR1 as LGHNA and CDR2 as YSLEER. CDR3 in DNA: TGCGCCAGCAGTCCAGGGGGTCCTGAAGCTTTCTTT. Translation gives CASSPGGPEAFF.

This clonotype has just a few counts. J is TRBJ2-5 and V is TRBV11-2, with 8 bases fitting TRBD2. The germline gives CDR1 SGHAT, CDR2 FQNNGV. The CDR3 sequence is 16 residues long. Trimming at V came to 8 bases and at J to 1 base, leaving 12 bases not matched to a gene. The CDR3 protein is CASRSGLAGIQETQYF. CDR3 sequence (DNA): TGTGCCAGCCGCAGTGGGCTAGCGGGTATCCAAGAGACCCAGTACTTC.

The chain links TRBV28 to TRBJ2-5; D gene unclear. Trimming shortened V by 7 bases and J by 2 bases, and 17 bases separated the two germline ends. The CDR3 consists of 15 residues. Per germline, CDR1 MDHEN and CDR2 SYDVKM. This CDR3 is CASTQRRTWQETQYF. The CDR3 DNA sequence: TGTGCCAGCACCCAAAGGAGAACTTGGCAAGAGACCCAGTACTTC.

The rearrangement joins TRBV28 to TRBJ1-5, with 9 bases matching TRBD1. The V gene end was trimmed by 2 bases and the J gene end by 9 bases; junction bases not matched to a gene: 5. Germline loops: CDR1 MDHEN, CDR2 SYDVKM. The CDR3 runs 14 residues. CDR3 bases: TGTGCCAGCAGTTTAGACAGGGGGGGCCTGCCCCAGCATTTT. Encoded protein: CASSLDRGGLPQHF.

This clonotype was recorded a few times. The gene calls are TRBV4-3 and TRBJ2-1; TRBD2 aligns across 9 bases. Germline V gene data show CDR1 as LGHNA and CDR2 as YSLEER. The CDR3 contains 14 residues. J gave up 10 bases and V 0 bases, and 4 bases lay outside the gene matches. The CDR3 DNA follows: TGCGCCAGCAGCCAAGATGCGGGAGGGCTAGAGCAGTTCTTC. Its translation: CASSQDAGGLEQFF.

This clonotype was observed a handful of times. V gene TRBV5-1 combines with J gene TRBJ1-1, with a weak D call TRBD1 (5 bases). The germline V gene encodes CDR1 SGHRS and CDR2 YFSETQ. The CDR3 has 14 amino acids. The V gene lost 4 bases and the J gene lost 4 bases, with 14 bases spanning the gap. CDR3 sequence reads: CASSPGTLGTEAFF. As DNA, the CDR3 is TGCGCCAGCAGCCCCGGGACCCTCGGCACTGAAGCTTTCTTT.

This chain joins TRBV29-1 and TRBJ2-3; D gene unclear. Germline V gives CDR1 SQVTM, CDR2 ANQGSEA. V was pared by 4 bases and J by 2 bases, with 10 bases between. The CDR3 sequence is 13 residues long. The CDR3 protein is CSVGGLYTDTQYF. CDR3 nucleotide sequence: TGCAGCGTTGGGGGTCTGTACACAGATACGCAGTATTTT.

This clonotype was counted many times. This sequence joins TRBV5-1 and TRBJ1-2; TRBD1 agrees at 10 bases. The CDR3 runs 14 residues. Germline V gives CDR1 SGHRS, CDR2 YFSETQ. V lost 4 bases and J lost 7; bases outside the gene matches: 7. For the CDR3, the DNA is TGCGCCAGCAGCGAAGACAGGGGGCGTGTTGGCTACACCTTC. Amino acid sequence: CASSEDRGRVGYTF.

This clonotype was counted between two and nine times. The chain uses TRBV25-1 and TRBJ2-1; 10 bases map to TRBD2. The CDR3 is 14 residues long. Germline V gene sequence: CDR1 MGHDK, CDR2 SYGVNS. The trim removed 3 bases at V and 6 bases at J, leaving 2 bases unmatched. CDR3 nucleotides: TGTGCCAGCAGTGACCTAGCGGGAGTCAATGAGCAGTTCTTC. Amino acid sequence: CASSDLAGVNEQFF.

A few counts support this clonotype. The chain has TRBV29-1 and TRBJ2-7; D is tentatively TRBD1 or TRBD2 (5 bases each). The CDR3 has 12 amino acids. With 7 bases removed from V and 3 bases from J, the gap between germline ends came to 13 bases. Germline V gene data show CDR1 as SQVTM and CDR2 as ANQGSEA. The chain's CDR3 is CSAGEGYYEQYF. In DNA form, the CDR3 reads TGCAGCGCCGGAGAGGGGTACTACGAGCAGTACTTC.

The chain links TRBV29-1 to TRBJ2-7; perhaps TRBD2 as D (6 bases). Germline-derived CDR1 and CDR2 are SQVTM and ANQGSEA. V was pared by 4 bases and J by 0 bases, with 25 bases between. This CDR3 is 18 amino acids long. The CDR3 DNA reads as TGCAGCGTTGTATTCGCGGGACGGTCGATTCCGAGCTCCTACGAGCAGTACTTC. This encodes CSVVFAGRSIPSSYEQYF.

In its sample, this clonotype was seen many times. The CDR3 is CASSRFEGRTDTQYF. CDR3 nucleotides: TGTGCCAGCAGTAGGTTCGAGGGGCGCACAGATACGCAGTATTTT. The rearrangement links TRBV6-1 to TRBJ2-3; tentatively, D is TRBD1 or TRBD2 (5 bases each). CDR3 length equals 15 residues. CDR1 MNHNS and CDR2 SASEGT come from the germline V gene. The V and J ends lost 5 bases and 1 base respectively, with 13 bases between them.

The chain uses TRBV7-6 and TRBJ2-1, with 10 positions matching TRBD2. Germline values: CDR1 SGHVS, CDR2 FNYEAQ. J gave up 9 bases and V 1 base, and 18 bases lay outside the gene matches. CDR3 length equals 19 residues. CDR3 region: CASSLETYEREGPGGEQFF. CDR3 nucleotides: TGTGCCAGCAGCTTAGAGACTTACGAGCGGGAGGGCCCGGGAGGTGAGCAGTTCTTC.

This clonotype was seen only a few times. V is TRBV14 and J is TRBJ2-3; 11 bases are shared with TRBD2. With V trimmed by 2 bases and J by 0 bases, 4 bases remained unmatched. In germline, CDR1 is SGHDN, CDR2 FVKESK. The CDR3 has 17 residues. The CDR3 DNA reads TGTGCCAGCAGCCAACTTCGACTAGCGGGAAGCACAGATACGCAGTATTTT. Protein product: CASSQLRLAGSTDTQYF.

The chain links TRBV29-1 to TRBJ2-1; 7 bases agree with TRBD2. V shed 4 bases and J 7 bases; nucleotides not matched to a gene: 16. This CDR3 has 16 residues. Looked up from germline, CDR1 is SQVTM and CDR2 is ANQGSEA. CDR3 in DNA: TGCAGCGTTGTGGTCTTGGAGACTAGCTCCATGAATGAGCAGTTCTTC. It encodes CSVVVLETSSMNEQFF.

The rearrangement joins TRBV30 to TRBJ2-7, with 13 bases lining up with TRBD2. The CDR3 runs 15 residues. V dropped 1 base and J dropped 7; count of bases not matched to a gene: 7. Germline values: CDR1 GTSNPN, CDR2 SVGIG (reference sequence). CDR3 DNA sequence: TGTGCCTGGAGTGGAGGACTAGCGGGAGATGAAGAGCAGTACTTC. It encodes CAWSGGLAGDEEQYF.

In DNA form, the CDR3 reads TGTGCCAGCAGTTTACGGAACAGAGCCGGGGAGCTGTTTTTT. It translates to CASSLRNRAGELFF. This sequence joins TRBV27 and TRBJ2-2; no firm D call. The germline CDR1 and CDR2 sequences are MNHEY and SMNVEV (reference sequence). The V end was cut by 2 bases, the J end by 6 bases, with 10 bases between. The CDR3 consists of 14 residues.